This T cell receptor beta chain was identified in a study of Ad26.COV2.S vaccination and SARS-CoV-2 variants (TCRdb year 2021). Regarding the research as a whole: Donors in the vaccine arm were drawn from COV1001, a phase I-IIa trial of Ad26.COV2.S in healthy adults that was multicentre, randomized, double-blind and placebo-controlled. Ad26.COV2.S was administered intramuscularly at a dose of 5x10^10 or 1x10^11 viral particles, either as one shot or as two shots given 56 days apart. TCRbeta repertoire sequencing was used to assess the specificity and breadth of SARS-CoV-2-reactive T cell receptors after Ad26.COV2.S vaccination. A total of some 30 samples were included in the TCR-sequenced set, comprising roughly 19 Ad26.COV2.S vaccine recipients, 5 placebo recipients and 8 SARS-CoV-2 convalescent individuals. Trial participants were randomized into five groups of five, in which low-dose or high-dose Ad26.COV2.S was given once or twice, or placebo was given on both occasions. Investigators did not know the trial group allocation while performing experiments and assessing outcomes. Overall results and qualifications from the work: Non-spike TCR breadth was comparable between vaccine and placebo recipients, consistent with the vaccine containing only spike. The study was not powered to compare responses between vaccine doses or regimens. Higher spike-specific TCR breadth was observed in Ad26.COV2.S recipients than in placebo recipients (P = 0.0014). Substantial breadth of spike-specific CD8+ and CD4+ T cell responses was reported after vaccination. According to the authors, total T cell responses may have been underestimated by the TCR breadth and depth analyses.

Concerning this clone itself: Its antigen is currently not known. Per-nucleotide qualities are absent, and no much larger clonotype sits a single base away.

Its CDR3 holds 15 amino acids, cysteine through phenylalanine. CDR3 DNA only is kept here, 45 bases in frame from base 1. Based on the germline V gene, the CDR1 and CDR2 sequences are SGHDN and FVKESK. The junction shows trimming of 4 bases on V and 5 bases on J, and the gene matches do not reach 7 bases of it. The sample's treatment or condition label is to be understood as: approximately 18 received Ad26.COV2.S at low or high dose, single or two shots; roughly 5 received placebo; per-sample allocation not given. Repertoires of vaccine and placebo recipients were sequenced from samples collected on day 63 after the first injection. Cohort 1b enrolled around 23 adults aged 18-55 years at a single site in Boston, USA, between 29 July and 7 August 2020. As a vaccine, Ad26.COV2.S was a replication-incompetent adenovirus type 26 vector that expressed a prefusion-stabilized SARS-CoV-2 spike protein derived from the original Wuhan strain.

The immunoSEQ Assay was the method used to sequence TCRbeta CDR3 regions. After extraction, genomic DNA underwent amplification by bias-controlled multiplex PCR, followed by high-throughput sequencing. Under the source paper's analysis protocol: Collapsing and filtering of sequences were performed to quantify the absolute abundance of each unique TCRbeta CDR3 region. Usable DNA was measured by amplifying reference genes present in all nucleated cells, and TCRbeta template counts were normalized to that usable DNA to estimate T cell fraction. Repertoire TCRs were annotated as SARS-CoV-2-specific by exact matching of V gene, CDR3 amino acid sequence and J gene to a known reactive TCR set. The reference SARS-CoV-2 TCR set was obtained from MIRA and was filtered for enrichment in COVID-19-positive ImmuneCODE repertoires, whereby public or cross-reactive TCRs were removed. Drawing on the MIRA antigens, annotated TCRs were analysed further at the level of specific ORF or position within ORF. Depth was the summed frequency of annotated unique rearrangements, while breadth was defined as annotated unique rearrangements over total unique productive rearrangements. Two-sided Wilcoxon rank-sum tests were used to compare TCR breadth between groups. Not all clones reach the TCRdb copy of this immuneACCESS table, which keeps in-frame sequences only. Checked studies attribute under half of the gap to unresolved V genes and leave the rest unexplained. V and J calls and clone size are those listed in that table; D and trimming were worked out from the DNA. The sample table records 400,000 to 450,000 clones; approximately 92% of these occur just once. Of the sample, over 9% falls within the top ten clones.

The sample consisted of peripheral blood, taken in a trial of Ad26.COV2.S vaccine versus placebo. This TCR was sampled from a person aged 18 to 59 who received the Ad26.COV2.S COVID-19 vaccine or a placebo. In this chain, TRBV14 is recombined with TRBJ2-5, with 10 central nucleotides matching TRBD1. The DNA is as follows: TGTGCCAGCAGCCGGAGGACAGGGGGATGGGAGACCCAGTACTTC. The resulting protein is CASSRRTGGWETQYF.